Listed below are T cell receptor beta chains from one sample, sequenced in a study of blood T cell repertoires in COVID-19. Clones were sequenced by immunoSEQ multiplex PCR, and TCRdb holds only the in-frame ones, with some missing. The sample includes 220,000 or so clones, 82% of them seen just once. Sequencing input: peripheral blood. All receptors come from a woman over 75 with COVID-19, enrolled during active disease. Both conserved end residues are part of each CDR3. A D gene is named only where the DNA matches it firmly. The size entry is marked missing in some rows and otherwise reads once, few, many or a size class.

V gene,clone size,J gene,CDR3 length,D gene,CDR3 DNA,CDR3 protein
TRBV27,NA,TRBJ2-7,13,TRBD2,TGTGCCAGCGGTGGACTAGCGGGAGTCGAGCAGTACTTC,CASGGLAGVEQYF
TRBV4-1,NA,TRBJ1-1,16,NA,TGCGCCAGCAGCCACCCTTTGCGGGGGAGGAACACTGAAGCTTTCTTT,CASSHPLRGRNTEAFF
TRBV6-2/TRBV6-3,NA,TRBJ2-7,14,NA,TGTGCCAGCAGTCCCGAGCGCCGTACCTACGAGCAGTACTTC,CASSPERRTYEQYF
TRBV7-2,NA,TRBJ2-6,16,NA,TGTGCCAGCAGCCCCTCCCCACTCTCTGGGGCCAACGTCCTGACTTTC,CASSPSPLSGANVLTF
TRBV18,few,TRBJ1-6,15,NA,TGTGCCAGCTCACCACGGGCCTCCGCTGATTCACCCCTCCACTTT,CASSPRASADSPLHF
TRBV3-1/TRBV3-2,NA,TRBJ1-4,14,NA,TGTGCCAGCAGCCAAAACCTCAGGGGAGAAAAACTGTTTTTT,CASSQNLRGEKLFF
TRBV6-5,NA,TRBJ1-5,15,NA,TGTGCCAGCAGTAGACAGTACGATCAGAATCAGCCCCAGCATTTT,CASSRQYDQNQPQHF
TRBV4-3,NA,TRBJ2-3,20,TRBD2,TGCGCCAGCAGCCAAAGGGCTAGCGGGGAGAATACGATGGGGACAGATACGCAGTATTTT,CASSQRASGENTMGTDTQYF
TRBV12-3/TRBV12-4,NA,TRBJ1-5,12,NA,TGTGCCAGCAGTTTTGCTAGTCAGCCCCAGCATTTT,CASSFASQPQHF
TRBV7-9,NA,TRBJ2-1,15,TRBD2,TGTGCCAGCAGCTTAGTCCGGGAGGGATACAATGAGCAGTTCTTC,CASSLVREGYNEQFF
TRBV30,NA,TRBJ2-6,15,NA,TGTGCCTGGAGCCGAGGCCGCTCTGGGGCCAACGTCCTGACTTTC,CAWSRGRSGANVLTF
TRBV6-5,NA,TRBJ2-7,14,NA,TGTGCCAGCAGATTAACAGGGAACTCCTACGAGCAGTACTTC,CASRLTGNSYEQYF
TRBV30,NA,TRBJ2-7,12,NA,TGTGCCCGGGGGACACTGGGTGACGAGCAGTACTTC,CARGTLGDEQYF
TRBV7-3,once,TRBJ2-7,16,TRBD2,TGTGCCAGCAGCTTAACGGGGCAGCGGGGCTCCTACGAGCAGTACTTC,CASSLTGQRGSYEQYF
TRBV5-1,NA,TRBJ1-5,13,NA,TGCGCCAGCAGCTCAGGGCCTAATCAGCCCCAGCATTTT,CASSSGPNQPQHF
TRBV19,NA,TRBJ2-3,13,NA,TGTGCCAGTACTACGTCTAGCACAGATACGCAGTATTTT,CASTTSSTDTQYF
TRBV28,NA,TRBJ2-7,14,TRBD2,TGTGCCAGCAGTTTTACGGGAGGAAGCTACGAGCAGTACTTC,CASSFTGGSYEQYF
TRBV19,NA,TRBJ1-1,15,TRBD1,TGTGCCAGTAGTCAACCGGGACAGGGCTCGATTGAAGCTTTCTTT,CASSQPGQGSIEAFF
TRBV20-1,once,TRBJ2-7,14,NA,NA,CSASVGRGTRDVHF
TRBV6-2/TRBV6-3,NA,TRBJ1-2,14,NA,TGTGCCAGCAGTTACCAGGGAACTAACTATGGCTACACCTTC,CASSYQGTNYGYTF
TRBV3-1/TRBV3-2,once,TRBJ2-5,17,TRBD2,TGTGCCAGCAGCCGGACTAGCGCTAGCGGGAGAACGGAGACCCAGTACTTC,CASSRTSASGRTETQYF
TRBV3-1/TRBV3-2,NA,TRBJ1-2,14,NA,TGTGCCAGCAGCCAAGAGCTCCAGGGCCATGGCTACACCTTC,CASSQELQGHGYTF
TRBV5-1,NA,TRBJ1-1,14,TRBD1,TGCGCCAGCAGCGCGGGACAGTTGAACACTGAAGCTTTCTTT,CASSAGQLNTEAFF
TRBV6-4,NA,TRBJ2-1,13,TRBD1,TGTGCCAGCAGATCGGGACAGGAGGGTGAGCAGTTCTTC,CASRSGQEGEQFF
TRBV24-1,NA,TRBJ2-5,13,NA,TGTGCCACCAGTCCGACAGGTTTGATGACCCAGTACTTC,CATSPTGLMTQYF
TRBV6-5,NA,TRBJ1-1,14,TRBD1,TGTGCCAGCAGTTACCTTAGGGGGCTAACTGAAGCTTTCTTT,CASSYLRGLTEAFF
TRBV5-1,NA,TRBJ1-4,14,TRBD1,TGCGCCAGCAGCCCCGACAGGGGTGGTGAAAAACTGTTTTTT,CASSPDRGGEKLFF
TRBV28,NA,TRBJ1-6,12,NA,TGTGCCAGCAGACAGTCTAATTCACCCCTCCACTTT,CASRQSNSPLHF
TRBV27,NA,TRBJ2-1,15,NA,TGTGCCAGCAGTTCTGGCCCCCGGGGGATCAATGAGCAGTTCTTC,CASSSGPRGINEQFF
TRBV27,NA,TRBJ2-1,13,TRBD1,TGTGCCAGCAGTATGACAGGGGGCGCGCGGCAGTTCTTC,CASSMTGGARQFF
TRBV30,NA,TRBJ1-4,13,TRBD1,TGTGCCTGGATGGGACAGGGGGGTGAAAAACTGTTTTTT,CAWMGQGGEKLFF
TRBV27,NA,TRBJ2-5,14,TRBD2,TGTGCCAGCAGTCCATGGGGGGGGGAGAGGACCCAGTACTTC,CASSPWGGERTQYF
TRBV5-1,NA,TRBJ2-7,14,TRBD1,TGCGCCAGCAGCTTGGAGGGACAGGGGTACGAGCAGTACTTC,CASSLEGQGYEQYF
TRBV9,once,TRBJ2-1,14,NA,TGTGCCAGCAGCGTCGATTTAGCGGTTGCCGAGCAGTTCTTC,CASSVDLAVAEQFF
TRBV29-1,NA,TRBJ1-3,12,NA,TGCAGCGCGCGAGGGGGAGGAAACACCATATATTTT,CSARGGGNTIYF
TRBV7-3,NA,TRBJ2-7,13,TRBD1,TGTGCCAGCAGCCCAACAGGGGGCAACGAGCAGTACTTC,CASSPTGGNEQYF
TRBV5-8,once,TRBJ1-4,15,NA,TGTGCCAGCAGCTTGGGGGACTTTACGAATGAAAAACTGTTTTTT,CASSLGDFTNEKLFF
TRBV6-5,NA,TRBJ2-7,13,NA,TGTGCCAGCAGTAATACAGGGACCTACGAGCAGTACTTC,CASSNTGTYEQYF
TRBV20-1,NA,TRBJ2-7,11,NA,TGCAGTGCTAGTATGGGCGCCGAGCAGTACTTC,CSASMGAEQYF
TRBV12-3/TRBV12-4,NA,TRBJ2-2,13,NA,TGTGCCAGCAGTTTGGGGGGAACCGGGGAGCTGTTTTTT,CASSLGGTGELFF
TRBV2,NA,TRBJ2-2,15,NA,TGTGCCAGCAGTGGTGCGAAGCTGAACACCGGGGAGCTGTTTTTT,CASSGAKLNTGELFF